This is a list of T cell receptor beta chains from one sample in a study of blood T cell repertoires in COVID-19. Sequenced by immunoSEQ multiplex PCR; TCRdb stores in-frame clones only, minus some. This sample has about 250,000 clones, with just under 85% found just once. The specimen was peripheral blood. The receptors here all came from an elderly man with acute or convalescent COVID-19. CDR3s include the opening cysteine and the closing phenylalanine or tryptophan. The D gene is left open where the match is weak. Rows may omit the clone size; those that give it use once, few, many or a size class.

j_gene	abundance	v_gene	d_gene	CDR3nt	CDR3aa
TRBJ1-2	.	TRBV5-1	.	TGCGCCAGCAGCTTGGATGAGTTGGACAGCCTCATCTATGGCTACACCTTC	CASSLDELDSLIYGYTF
TRBJ2-7	.	TRBV10-2	TRBD2	TGCGCCAGCAGTACCGGACTAGCGGGTTCAACCTACGAGCAGTACTTC	CASSTGLAGSTYEQYF
TRBJ1-2	.	TRBV2	TRBD1	TGTGCCAGCAGTGTAGGGGGCAGTAACTATGGCTACACCTTC	CASSVGGSNYGYTF
TRBJ1-6	.	TRBV6-6	.	TGTGCCAGCAGTCCACAGGGAAAAGTATTCCTTGGTAATTCACCCCTCCACTTT	CASSPQGKVFLGNSPLHF
TRBJ1-2	once	TRBV2	TRBD1	TGTGCCAGCTCGGACAGGGGCTTTGGCTACACCTTC	CASSDRGFGYTF
TRBJ1-4	.	TRBV11-2	.	TGTGCCAGCAGCCGTATCAGGGGTACTAATGAAAAACTGTTTTTT	CASSRIRGTNEKLFF
TRBJ2-7	.	TRBV18	.	TGTGCCAGCTCACCACCTCAATCGACAGCCTACGAGCAGTACTTC	CASSPPQSTAYEQYF
TRBJ1-3	.	TRBV18	.	TGTGCCAGCTCATCTTATGGGAGCTCTGGAAACACCATATATTTT	CASSSYGSSGNTIYF
TRBJ1-6	.	TRBV9	.	TGTGCCAGCAGCCCCGGGAGGTATAATTCACCCCTCCACTTT	CASSPGRYNSPLHF
TRBJ1-6	once	TRBV7-9	.	TGTGCCAGCAGCTTTGCGGGGGGGGCTAATTCACCCCTCCACTTT	CASSFAGGANSPLHF
TRBJ2-7	once	TRBV10-1	.	TGCGCCAGCATACGTAGACAGGCCGGGAGGCTACTGTGGGAGCAGTACTTC	CASIRRQAGRLLWEQYF
TRBJ1-2	.	TRBV28	.	TGTGCCAGCAGTTTATTCGGAGACTATGGCTACACCTTC	CASSLFGDYGYTF
TRBJ2-6	.	TRBV5-4	TRBD1	TGTGCCAGCAGCCCAGGGGGCGCTGGGGCCAACGTCCTGACTTTC	CASSPGGAGANVLTF
TRBJ2-7	few	TRBV2	TRBD1	TGTGCCAGCAGGGACAGGAGCTCCTACGAGCAGTACTTC	CASRDRSSYEQYF
TRBJ2-2	.	TRBV18	.	TGTGCCAGCTCACCTCGGACTTCTGACACCGGGGAGCTGTTTTTT	CASSPRTSDTGELFF
TRBJ2-7	once	TRBV7-8	TRBD1	TGTGCCAGCAGCTTACAGGGGGCTCGGTACGAGCAGTACTTC	CASSLQGARYEQYF
TRBJ2-5	.	TRBV19	.	TGTGCCAGTAGTATACCCCGCGGGGCGGGGCGAGAGACCCAGTACTTC	CASSIPRGAGRETQYF
TRBJ2-7	.	TRBV6-5	.	TGTGCCAGCAGTTCAACCCCAGGGCCGGTCTACGAGCAGTACTTC	CASSSTPGPVYEQYF
TRBJ1-2	.	TRBV6-5	TRBD1	TGTGCCAGCACCCAAAACAGGGGCGGAAACTATGGCTACACCTTC	CASTQNRGGNYGYTF
TRBJ1-5	.	TRBV24-1	.	TGTGCCACCAGTGATCCGTCCCGGGGGGGCCGGGGCAATCAGCCCCAGCATTTT	CATSDPSRGGRGNQPQHF
TRBJ2-7	.	TRBV19	.	TGTGCCAGTAGAAGGGGCCACGAGCAGTACTTC	CASRRGHEQYF
TRBJ2-1	.	TRBV18	TRBD2	TGTGCCAGCTTTCCGGGACTAGCGGCCAATGAGCAGTTCTTC	CASFPGLAANEQFF
TRBJ1-2	.	TRBV11-2	TRBD1	TGTGCCAGCAGCTTAGTAGGACAGGGGTTCTTCCCCTATGGCTACACCTTC	CASSLVGQGFFPYGYTF
TRBJ2-5	few	TRBV4-1	.	TGCGCCAGCAGCCAAGAGAAGGAGTTTGGGACCCAGTACTTC	CASSQEKEFGTQYF
TRBJ2-2	few	TRBV25-1	.	TGTGCCAGCAGTCCTTGGGGGCAGGGGAGAACCGGGGAGCTGTTTTTT	CASSPWGQGRTGELFF
TRBJ2-2	.	TRBV7-3	TRBD1	TGTGCCAGCAGCCTCGGGACAGGTCTAACCGGGGAGCTGTTTTTT	CASSLGTGLTGELFF
TRBJ1-1	.	TRBV7-9	TRBD1	TGTGCCAGCAGCTTTCAGGGGGCGGTAACTGAAGCTTTCTTT	CASSFQGAVTEAFF
TRBJ2-2	.	TRBV10-3	.	TGTGCCATCGCGCAGGGCGAACCCGGGGAGCTGTTTTTT	CAIAQGEPGELFF
TRBJ1-6	.	TRBV6-5	TRBD1	TGTGCCAGCAGGACAGGGTTGCTCAAGGATTCACCCCTCCACTTT	CASRTGLLKDSPLHF